Sequencing of this TCR beta chain was carried out in a study of T cell changes during pregnancy in multiple sclerosis. Germline V gene lookup returns CDR1 SGHRS and CDR2 YFSETQ. CDR3 size: 16 residues. V lost 0 bases and J lost 2; bases outside the gene matches: 6. Sequencing was performed with immunoSEQ multiplex PCR; in TCRdb, only in-frame clones are kept and a portion is missing. The sample has under 85,000 clones, roughly 90% seen once. This clonotype was obtained from a female donor in good health, enrolled as a control in a pregnancy study. The rearrangement links TRBV5-1 to TRBJ2-5, with TRBD1 matching over 8 bases. The source material was CD4+ T cells from peripheral blood mononuclear cells, sampled in the third trimester of pregnancy. The CDR3 here is CASSLAIGTGQETQYF. The CDR3 coding sequence is TGCGCCAGCAGCTTGGCTATAGGGACAGGTCAAGAGACCCAGTACTTC.